Each of the 3 T cell receptor beta chains below was sequenced from the same sample in a study of blood T cell repertoires in COVID-19. The data were produced by immunoSEQ multiplex PCR, yet TCRdb's version contains in-frame clones alone and is incomplete. The sample records about 330,000 clones, more than 85% being singletons. The sequencing sample was made of PBMCs or T cells enriched from blood (not recorded which). These receptor sequences come from a woman younger than 45 who had recovered from COVID-19.

The rearrangement uses TRBV13 and TRBJ1-4; D is undetermined. The CDR3 loop spans 15 amino acids. CDR1 PRHDT and CDR2 FYEKMQ come from the germline V gene (reference sequence). Trimming removed 0 bases at V and 0 bases at J, with 5 bases between. The CDR3 loop is CASSLGPATNEKLFF. The CDR3 DNA sequence: TGTGCCAGCAGCTTAGGCCCGGCAACTAATGAAAAACTGTTTTTT.

The V gene is TRBV15, the J gene TRBJ2-1; D not certain. The CDR3 is made up of 14 amino acids. V was trimmed by 9 bases and J by 0 bases, leaving 12 bases between them. Germline V gives CDR1 LNHNV, CDR2 YYDKDF (reference sequence). The CDR3 DNA reads as TGTGCCACTCGCGCGCTTAGCTCCTACAATGAGCAGTTCTTC. Protein: CATRALSSYNEQFF.

The CDR3 region is CASSLSGRGYEQYF. CDR3 DNA: TGTGCCAGCAGTTTGAGTGGGAGGGGTTACGAGCAGTACTTC. The V gene is TRBV28, the J gene TRBJ2-7, with 7 bases fitting TRBD2. The germline gives CDR1 MDHEN, CDR2 SYDVKM. CDR3 length equals 14 residues. Trimming took 3 bases from V and 4 from J; bases not matched to a gene: 6.